This T cell receptor (beta chain) was sequenced for a study of T cells in Graves' hyperthyroidism and ophthalmopathy. There were TCR beta CDR3 regions amplified from RNA transcripts. Using the HTBI primer set, a first-round RT-PCR was run on the TCR CDR3. TCRdb reprocessed the multiplex PCR reads with MiXCR, giving one entry per CDR3 protein. The data hold hundreds of thousands of distinct CDR3 sequences, with 38% observed a single time. In germline, CDR1 is SEHNR, CDR2 FQNEAQ (reference sequence). V was trimmed by 0 bases and J by 1 base, leaving 10 bases between them. The length of the CDR3 is 15 residues.

The sequenced material came from blood. The receptor was derived from a man between 18 and 29 years old with Graves' hyperthyroidism. V is TRBV7-9 and J is TRBJ2-7, with D perhaps matching TRBD2 (6 bases). In DNA, the CDR3 is TGTGCCAGCAGCTTAGCGGGGGACTTTTCCTACGAGCAGTACTTC. This gives the protein CASSLAGDFSYEQYF.